The 5 T cell receptor beta chains in this list originate from one sample, sequenced in a study of cytomegalovirus exposure and HLA in healthy donors. PCR was performed using 60 Vbeta and 13 Jbeta primers. Some clones are missing from TCRdb's copy, which holds only in-frame ones; the method was immunoSEQ multiplex PCR. The sample shows approximately 53,000 clones, less than 85% of them seen only once. Sequenced sample: PBMCs. These receptors were obtained from a man aged 30 to 45 in good health and CMV-seropositive.

This clone came up once. The rearrangement joins TRBV28 to TRBJ2-7, with TRBD1 matching over 10 bases. The V gene's germline CDR1 is MDHEN and CDR2 SYDVKM. The CDR3 extends over 18 amino acids. The J segment lost 2 bases and the V segment lost 4 bases, leaving 14 bases of the junction unmatched. The CDR3 loop reads CASSSPFLGTGDPYEQYF. The CDR3 region has the DNA TGTGCCAGCAGTTCACCCTTCCTTGGGACAGGGGATCCCTACGAGCAGTACTTC.

This clone came up once. The chain recombines TRBV18 with TRBJ2-7, with D possibly being TRBD2 (6 bases). The CDR3 runs 16 residues. V dropped 1 base and J dropped 7 bases, with 20 bases sitting between them. Germline CDR1 and CDR2: KGHSH and LQKENI. Here the CDR3 reads CASSPLGTGVGREQYF. Written as DNA, the CDR3 is TGTGCCAGCTCACCACTGGGGACTGGTGTAGGTCGAGAGCAGTACTTC. The full variable domain, with the rest looked up from reference TRBV18 and TRBJ2-7, is NAGVMQNPRHLVRRRGQEARLRCSPMKGHSHVYWYRQLPEEGLKFMVYLQKENIIDESGMPKERFSAEFPKEGPSILRIQQVVRGDSAAYFCASSPLGTGVGREQYFGPGTRLTVT.

This chain joins TRBV7-6 and TRBJ2-2; D possibly corresponds to TRBD1 (6 bases). The CDR3 has 15 amino acids. Trimming shortened V by 6 bases and J by 5 bases, and 16 bases separated the two germline ends. The germline V gene has CDR1 SGHVS and CDR2 FNYEAQ. The CDR3 DNA follows: TGTGCCAGCAGACCCGATTACAGGGATACCGGGGAGCTGTTTTTT. It is translated as CASRPDYRDTGELFF.

This chain links TRBV5-4 with TRBJ1-3; no clear D gene. The CDR3 length is 15 residues. Trimming removed 0 bases at V and 0 bases at J, with 7 bases between. The germline CDR1 and CDR2 sequences are SGHNT and YYREEE (reference sequence). CDR3: CASSLVGDSGNTIYF. Here the CDR3 DNA reads TGTGCCAGCAGCTTGGTGGGCGACTCTGGAAACACCATATATTTT.

The chain combines TRBV5-1 with TRBJ1-2; possible D gene TRBD1, 5 bases. CDR3 length: 14 residues. Per germline, CDR1 SGHRS and CDR2 YFSETQ. The V end lost 1 base, the J end lost 8 bases, and 15 bases lay between the germline ends. The CDR3 reads CASSLTFSEGGYTF. CDR3 coding DNA: TGCGCCAGCAGCTTGACTTTCTCGGAGGGGGGCTACACCTTC.